These 3 T cell receptor beta chains were all obtained from the same sample, sequenced in a study of molecular identifiers for immune sequencing clone quantification. TCRdb fed the PCR reads into MiXCR, producing one record per CDR3 protein. The sample shows 300,000 to 400,000 distinct CDR3 sequences, roughly 24% of them seen only once. The material sequenced was naive CD8+ T cells from blood, with Jurkat cell RNA spiked in. Specified subset: FACS-sorted CD8+CD4-CCR7+CD45RA+ naive T cells. These TCRs come from a human donor in good health. Some libraries in this study had Jurkat cell RNA spiked in.

There are many counts of this clonotype. The junction and the germline gene differ at one end; a read error may be behind it. V gene TRBV7-7 combines with J gene TRBJ2-3; TRBD2 aligns across 7 bases. This CDR3 spans 14 amino acids. In germline, CDR1 is SSHAT, CDR2 FNYEAQ (reference sequence). CDR3 nucleotide sequence: TGTGCTAGCAGCGCGGGACTATATTCAGATACGCAGTATTTT. It is translated as CASSAGLYSDTQYF.

This clonotype was seen a handful of times. J is TRBJ1-4 and V is TRBV14; no reliable D call. V was cut by 1 base and J by 1 base, with 13 bases left in between. Looked up from germline, CDR1 is SGHDN and CDR2 is FVKESK. The CDR3 totals 17 residues. The CDR3 spells CASSQGPVVVTNEKLFF. In DNA form, the CDR3 reads TGTGCCAGCAGCCAAGGGCCAGTGGTTGTAACTAATGAAAAACTGTTTTTT. Looking up the rest from reference TRBV14 and TRBJ1-4 gives the full variable domain: EAGVTQFPSHSVIEKGQTVTLRCDPISGHDNLYWYRRVMGKEIKFLLHFVKESKQDESGMPNNRFLAERTGGTYSTLKVQPAELEDSGVYFCASSQGPVVVTNEKLFFGSGTQLSVL.

This clonotype was seen a single time. A much larger clone lies a single base off, so this may be a read error. The J gene is TRBJ2-2, the V gene TRBV29-1; no firm D call. V was shortened by 4 bases and J by 4 bases, with 16 bases between the two germline ends. Germline V lookup: CDR1 SQVTM, CDR2 ANQGSEA. This CDR3 is built from 15 residues. CDR3 sequence reads: CSVGVWEPATGELFF. The CDR3 DNA reads as TGCAGCGTTGGAGTTTGGGAACCGGCCACCGGGGAGCTGTTTTTT.